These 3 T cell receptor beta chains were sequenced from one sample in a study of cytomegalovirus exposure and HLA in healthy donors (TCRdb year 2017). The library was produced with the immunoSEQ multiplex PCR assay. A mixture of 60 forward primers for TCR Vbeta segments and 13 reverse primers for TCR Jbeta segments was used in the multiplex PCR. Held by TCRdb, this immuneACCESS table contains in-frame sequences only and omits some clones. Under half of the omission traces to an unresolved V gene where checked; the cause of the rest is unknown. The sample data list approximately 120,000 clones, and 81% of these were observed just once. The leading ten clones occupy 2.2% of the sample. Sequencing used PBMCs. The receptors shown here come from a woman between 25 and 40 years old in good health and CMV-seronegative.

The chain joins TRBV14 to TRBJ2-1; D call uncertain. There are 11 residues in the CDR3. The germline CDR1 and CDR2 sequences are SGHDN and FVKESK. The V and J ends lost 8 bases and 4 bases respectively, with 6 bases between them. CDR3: CASSRYNEQFF. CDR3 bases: TGTGCCAGCTCGCGGTACAATGAGCAGTTCTTC.

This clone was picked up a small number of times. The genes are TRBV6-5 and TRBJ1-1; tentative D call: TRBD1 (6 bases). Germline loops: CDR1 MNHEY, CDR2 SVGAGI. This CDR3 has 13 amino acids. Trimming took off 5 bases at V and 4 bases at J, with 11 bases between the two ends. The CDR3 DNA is TGTGCCAGCAGTCAACAGGGAAGCACTGAAGCTTTCTTT. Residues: CASSQQGSTEAFF.

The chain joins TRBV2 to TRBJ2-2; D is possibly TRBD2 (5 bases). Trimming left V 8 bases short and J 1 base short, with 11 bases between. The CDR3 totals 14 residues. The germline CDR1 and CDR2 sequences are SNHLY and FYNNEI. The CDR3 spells CASQPRGNTGELFF. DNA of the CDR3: TGTGCCAGCCAACCACGGGGGAACACCGGGGAGCTGTTTTTT.